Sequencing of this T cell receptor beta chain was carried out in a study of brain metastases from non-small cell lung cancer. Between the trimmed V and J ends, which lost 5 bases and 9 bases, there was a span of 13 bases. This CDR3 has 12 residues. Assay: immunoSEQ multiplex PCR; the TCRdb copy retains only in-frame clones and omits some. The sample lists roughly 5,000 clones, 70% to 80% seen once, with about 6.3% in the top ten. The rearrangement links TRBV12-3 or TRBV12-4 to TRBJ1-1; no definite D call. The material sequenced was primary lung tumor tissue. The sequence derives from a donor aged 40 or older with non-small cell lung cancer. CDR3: CASSTTEGQAFF. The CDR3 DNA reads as TGTGCCAGCAGTACCACAGAGGGCCAAGCTTTCTTT.